A selection of T cell receptor beta chains follows, all from one sample in a study of CD8 T cells in ankylosing spondylitis. TCRdb re-called the 5' RACE reads through MiXCR, storing one row per CDR3 protein. This sample carries approximately 39,000 distinct CDR3 sequences, roughly an eighth of them seen once, and the ten largest clones take approximately 32%. Input material: synovial fluid, either unsorted or a sorted T cell fraction (not recorded which). These receptors all come from a male donor with ankylosing spondylitis. Each CDR3 is given with its conserved first and last residue. Fields, in order: J gene, clone size, V gene, D gene, CDR3 protein, CDR3 DNA. D genes are given only for firm matches. Clone size is stated in some rows and not others, as once, few, many or a class when expanded.

>TRBJ2-2|many|TRBV20-1|TRBD2
CSATLAGVDTGELFF
TGCAGTGCGACTCTAGCGGGGGTAGACACCGGGGAGCTGTTTTTT
>TRBJ2-2|many|TRBV6-5|.
CASSTLTGELFF
TGTGCCAGCAGTACCCTTACCGGGGAGCTGTTTTTT
>TRBJ2-7|medium-sized|TRBV20-1|.
CSARDNYEQYF
TGCAGTGCTAGGGACAACTACGAGCAGTACTTC
>TRBJ2-1|few|TRBV16|TRBD1
CASSLDRGVYNEQFF
TGTGCCAGCAGCCTAGACAGGGGCGTTTACAATGAGCAGTTCTTC
>TRBJ2-5|many|TRBV20-1|.
CSAKTGDYQETQYF
TGCAGTGCTAAAACGGGAGACTATCAAGAGACCCAGTACTTC
>TRBJ2-3|.|TRBV6-2/TRBV6-3|.
CASRNRTDTDTQYF
TGTGCCAGCCGCAACCGGACAGACACAGATACGCAGTATTTT
>TRBJ1-2|.|TRBV27|.
CASSLSFRDSYGYTF
TGTGCCAGCAGTTTAAGCTTCCGAGACTCCTATGGCTACACCTTC
>TRBJ2-5|.|TRBV16|.
CASSQWDDQYF
TGTGCCAGCAGCCAATGGGATGACCAGTACTTC
>TRBJ2-7|few|TRBV6-1|.
CASSEEVQAEQYF
TGTGCCAGCAGTGAAGAGGTCCAGGCCGAGCAGTACTTC
>TRBJ2-1|.|TRBV4-3|.
CASSQDEDNEQFF
TGCGCCAGCAGCCAAGATGAGGACAATGAGCAGTTCTTC
>TRBJ1-1|many|TRBV20-1|.
CSARGRGRATEAFF
TGCAGTGCTAGAGGCAGGGGTCGAGCCACTGAAGCTTTCTTT
>TRBJ2-2|many|TRBV4-2|TRBD2
CASSQGGGGNTGELFF
TGTGCCAGCAGCCAAGGGGGCGGGGGGAACACCGGGGAGCTGTTTTTT
>TRBJ1-2|.|TRBV6-6|.
CASSYEGNGYTF
TGTGCCAGCAGTTACGAGGGAAATGGCTACACCTTC
>TRBJ1-2|.|TRBV27|TRBD1
CASSPWTGSPNYGYTF
TGTGCCAGCAGTCCCTGGACAGGAAGCCCTAACTATGGCTACACCTTC
>TRBJ2-5|.|TRBV5-1|.
CASSRVPSETQYF
TGCGCCAGCAGCCGCGTTCCTTCGGAGACCCAGTACTTC
>TRBJ1-1|.|TRBV6-1|.
CASSILNLGPEAFF
TGTGCCAGCAGCATCCTCAACCTTGGTCCCGAGGCTTTCTTT
>TRBJ1-5|.|TRBV5-6|TRBD1
CASSFLSGQGGQPQHF
TGTGCCAGCAGCTTCTTATCCGGACAGGGAGGTCAGCCCCAGCATTTT
>TRBJ2-1|many|TRBV5-1|TRBD2
CASSLTSGFYNEQFF
TGCGCCAGCAGCTTGACTAGCGGGTTTTACAATGAGCAGTTCTTC
>TRBJ2-5|few|TRBV12-3/TRBV12-4|.
CASSPTGTEETQYF
TGTGCCAGCAGCCCAACAGGGACCGAAGAGACCCAGTACTTC
>TRBJ2-1|.|TRBV20-1|.
CSVRTAPFYNEQFF
TGCAGTGTTCGGACCGCACCCTTTTACAATGAGCAGTTCTTC
>TRBJ2-1|many|TRBV27|TRBD2
CASSPWTSDYNEQFF
TGTGCCAGCAGTCCTTGGACTAGCGACTACAATGAGCAGTTCTTC
>TRBJ2-1|many|TRBV27|TRBD1
CASSSTGGNEQFF
TGTGCCAGCAGTTCTACAGGGGGCAATGAGCAGTTCTTC
>TRBJ2-1|many|TRBV19|TRBD2
CASRSGGAYNEQFF
TGTGCCAGCAGAAGCGGGGGGGCTTACAATGAGCAGTTCTTC
>TRBJ2-5|few|TRBV11-2|TRBD2
CASSFYGRTQETQYF
TGTGCCAGCAGCTTTTACGGGAGGACACAAGAGACCCAGTACTTC
>TRBJ2-6|.|TRBV15|.
CATTGDGSGANVLTF
TGTGCCACAACCGGAGATGGCTCTGGGGCCAACGTCCTGACTTTC
>TRBJ1-1|few|TRBV6-2/TRBV6-3|.
CASSYSPDSHTEAFF
TGTGCCAGCAGTTACTCGCCGGACAGCCACACTGAAGCTTTCTTT
>TRBJ1-2|few|TRBV4-3|.
CASSPRGRSYGYTF
TGCGCCAGCAGCCCCCGGGGACGGTCATATGGCTACACCTTC
>TRBJ2-2|.|TRBV27|TRBD2
CASSLRGRAVWELFF
TGTGCCAGCAGTTTACGAGGGAGGGCCGTTTGGGAGCTGTTTTTT
>TRBJ1-5|many|TRBV20-1|.
CSAREGPLSNQPQHF
TGCAGTGCTAGGGAGGGCCCTTTAAGCAATCAGCCCCAGCATTTT
>TRBJ2-3|few|TRBV11-2|TRBD2
CASSPTGLAGTTSTDTQYF
TGTGCCAGCAGCCCCACGGGACTAGCGGGGACTACTAGCACAGATACGCAGTATTTT
>TRBJ2-2|many|TRBV6-4|.
CASSDSGGYDTGELFF
TGTGCCAGCAGTGACTCTGGGGGGTACGACACCGGGGAGCTGTTTTTT
>TRBJ2-5|many|TRBV6-1|TRBD2
CASSEGTSGGETQYF
TGTGCCAGCAGTGAAGGGACTAGCGGGGGGGAGACCCAGTACTTC
>TRBJ2-1|.|TRBV5-1|.
CASSLFYWSGGRGCSLPTGEQFF
TGCGCCAGCAGCTTGTTTTACTGGTCTGGTGGTCGCGGTTGCTCCCTCCCTACGGGTGAGCAGTTCTTC
>TRBJ2-7|many|TRBV28|.
CASTTGAVWYF
TGTGCCAGCACTACTGGTGCAGTGTGGTACTTC
>TRBJ2-2|few|TRBV25-1|.
CASSESSNTGELFF
TGTGCCAGCAGTGAATCCTCTAACACCGGGGAGCTGTTTTTT
>TRBJ1-1|.|TRBV29-1|.
CSVVRGLNTEAFF
TGCAGCGTTGTTCGCGGCCTGAACACTGAAGCTTTCTTT
>TRBJ1-1|many|TRBV5-1|.
CASSLEDWWKGSNTEAFF
TGCGCCAGCAGCCTGGAGGATTGGTGGAAAGGCTCAAACACTGAAGCTTTCTTT
>TRBJ2-1|.|TRBV20-1|.
CSAGYSGNEQFF
TGCAGTGCTGGCTACTCGGGTAATGAGCAGTTCTTC
>TRBJ2-2|many|TRBV6-4|TRBD2
CASSDSSGAGELFF
TGTGCCAGCAGTGACTCCAGCGGGGCCGGGGAGCTGTTTTTT
>TRBJ2-3|few|TRBV27|TRBD2
CASSPLGLADPTDTQYF
TGTGCCAGCAGTCCGCTCGGACTAGCGGACCCCACAGATACGCAGTATTTT
>TRBJ2-1|.|TRBV28|TRBD2
CASASGTRRNEQFF
TGTGCCAGTGCCTCCGGGACTAGGCGCAATGAGCAGTTCTTC
>TRBJ2-3|many|TRBV6-1|.
CASSLEQGGTDTQYF
TGTGCCAGCAGTTTGGAACAGGGTGGTACAGATACGCAGTATTTT
>TRBJ2-2|.|TRBV6-1|.
CATPGPTNTGELFF
TGTGCCACCCCAGGGCCGACGAACACCGGGGAGCTGTTTTTT
>TRBJ1-2|many|TRBV5-1|.
CASSLEGRSEGYTF
TGCGCCAGCAGCTTGGAAGGCCGGTCGGAAGGCTACACCTTC
>TRBJ1-5|many|TRBV4-1|.
CASSLEGRNSNQPQHF
TGCGCCAGCAGCCTCGAGGGCCGAAATAGCAATCAGCCCCAGCATTTT
>TRBJ2-5|many|TRBV7-9|.
CASSQPANYQYF
TGTGCCAGCAGCCAGCCAGCGAATTACCAGTACTTC
>TRBJ2-7|many|TRBV28|TRBD1
CASTHNPGGTGSSYEQYF
TGTGCCAGCACCCACAACCCCGGGGGGACAGGGAGCTCCTACGAGCAGTACTTC
>TRBJ2-1|many|TRBV5-1|.
CASSLDAYNEQFF
TGCGCCAGCAGCTTGGACGCCTACAATGAGCAGTTCTTC
>TRBJ2-3|.|TRBV14|TRBD1
CASSPPRDRWTDTQYF
TGTGCCAGCAGCCCACCCCGGGACAGGTGGACAGATACGCAGTATTTT
>TRBJ2-1|.|TRBV6-1|TRBD1
CASSRTGDYNEQFF
TGTGCCAGCAGTCGGACAGGGGATTACAATGAGCAGTTCTTC
>TRBJ2-5|few|TRBV25-1|.
CASSRGWRGQETQYF
TGTGCCAGCAGCCGAGGTTGGCGGGGCCAAGAGACCCAGTACTTC
>TRBJ2-1|few|TRBV2|TRBD2
CASKEAGAYYNEQFF
TGTGCCAGCAAGGAGGCGGGAGCATACTACAATGAGCAGTTCTTC
>TRBJ1-1|few|TRBV6-5|.
CASSSPGNTEAFF
TGTGCCAGCAGTTCCCCGGGGAACACTGAAGCTTTCTTT
>TRBJ2-1|many|TRBV5-1|TRBD2
CASSLDGLAGGPRNEQFF
TGCGCCAGCAGCTTAGACGGACTAGCGGGAGGGCCGCGCAATGAGCAGTTCTTC
>TRBJ1-1|.|TRBV2|.
CASSVDHEAFF
TGTGCCAGCAGTGTAGACCATGAAGCTTTCTTT
>TRBJ1-1|few|TRBV7-9|.
CASSFGRDLPPNTEAFF
TGTGCCAGCAGCTTTGGAAGAGACCTCCCTCCGAACACTGAAGCTTTCTTT
>TRBJ2-7|many|TRBV20-1|TRBD1
CSARHASGTGPYEQYF
TGCAGTGCTAGGCACGCTTCCGGGACAGGGCCCTACGAGCAGTACTTC
>TRBJ2-7|.|TRBV29-1|TRBD1
CSVVGWGQGGPYEQYF
TGCAGCGTGGTAGGGTGGGGACAGGGGGGACCCTACGAGCAGTACTTC
>TRBJ2-7|.|TRBV20-1|.
CSAGYSYEQYF
TGCAGTGCTGGGTACTCCTACGAGCAGTACTTC
>TRBJ2-1|many|TRBV20-1|TRBD2
CSTLAGGYSYNEQFF
TGCAGTACTTTAGCGGGGGGATATTCCTACAATGAGCAGTTCTTC